This TCR beta chain derives from a study of blood T cell repertoires in COVID-19. Data came from immunoSEQ multiplex PCR; TCRdb stores just in-frame clones and leaves some out. The sample includes under 200,000 clones, under 80% of them seen just once. The sequence derives from a man between 65 and 80 years old with acute or convalescent COVID-19. The sample was peripheral blood.

CDR3 region: CASSQAGRSGEQFF. The DNA for the CDR3 is TGCGCCAGCAGCCAAGCGGGAAGGTCGGGTGAGCAGTTCTTC. V is TRBV4-3 and J is TRBJ2-1; D perhaps matches TRBD2 (5 bases). The CDR3 has 14 amino acids. Germline CDR1 is LGHNA and CDR2 is YSLEER. Trimming took 1 base from V and 9 from J, leaving 13 bases between them.